The T cell receptor beta chain described here comes from a study of CD8 T cells in Susac syndrome (dated by TCRdb to between 2018 and 2020). Regarding the complete study: Whether CD8+ T cell activation and differentiation in Susac syndrome was antigen driven was tested using repertoire sequencing.

On the study overall, not on this receptor specifically: The study acknowledged that relatively few individuals were included in the TCR sequencing and HLA analysis.

RNA was extracted using the RNeasy kit, and about 0.5 to 1 ug of the RNA was reverse transcribed with random hexamers. TCR beta CDR3 regions were amplified with the immunoSEQ multiplex PCR assay covering 54 Vbeta and 13 Jbeta segments. PCR amplification bias was corrected using a synthetic template baseline for primer optimization and computational correction. In the original analysis: Reads were annotated to V, D and J genes per IMGT and analyzed with immunoSEQ Analyzer, keeping only productive sequences. Clonality was computed as one minus Shannon entropy normalized by log2 of the number of productive unique sequences. Public and private clones were assessed among the 100 most prevalent clones of each patient and control. A clone was defined as Susac-specific if it was absent from the healthy and MS cohorts, from roughly 1,000 published viral clones and from other ImmuneACCESS disease sequences. In TCRdb, the public reads were trimmed at Q25 with fastp and aligned with MiXCR, with productive beta chains retained. Rows merge per CDR3 protein into single entries with the most common DNA and genes. V and J calls and clone size were set by TCRdb, not the authors. The sample table shows about 250,000 distinct CDR3 sequences, and about 93% are seen once. The ten top clones hold less than 0.075% of the sample.

Peripheral blood CD8+ and CD4+ T cells from healthy donors, Susac syndrome patients and multiple sclerosis patients were profiled using high-throughput TCR beta sequencing. The multiple sclerosis controls were treatment-naive patients who had stable or active relapsing-remitting disease and met the revised McDonald criteria. Bulk CD8+ and CD4+ T cells were purified by magnetic negative isolation, while CD8+ TEMRA cells were enriched using FACS. Blood was collected in EDTA tubes and processed within 24 hours, with PBMCs isolated through density gradient centrifugation. PBMCs intended for TCR sequencing were frozen in liquid nitrogen and were later thawed in a 37 degrees C water bath. The sorted or isolated CD4+, CD8+ and CD8+ TEMRA cells reached a purity of at least 90%. A remark on this clonotype: Its specific antigen is unknown. The sample holds no much larger clone one base away, and base qualities are not on file.

CDR3 length: 14 amino acids, cysteine to phenylalanine. The kept DNA is CDR3 alone, 42 bases in frame from the first base. The CDR1 and CDR2 encoded by the germline V gene (reference sequence) are LNHDA and SQIVND. At the junction V is shortened by 7 bases and J by 5 bases; bases outside the gene matches: 5. Sequencing input: CD4+ T cells from PBMCs. The TCR originated in a human donor with multiple sclerosis. The chain uses TRBV19 and TRBJ1-4; the junction holds 9 bases that match TRBD1. The nucleotides read TGTGCCAGTACGGGGGACAGGGTAAATGAAAAACTGTTTTTT. This translates into CASTGDRVNEKLFF. The variable domain in full, with residues beyond the CDR3 obtained from the reference TRBV19 and TRBJ1-4 genes, is DGGITQSPKYLFRKEGQNVTLSCEQNLNHDAMYWYRQDPGQGLRLIYYSQIVNDFQKGDIAEGYSVSREKKESFPLTVTSAQKNPTAFYLCASTGDRVNEKLFFGSGTQLSVL.